The 8 T cell receptor beta chains below all came from one sample that was sequenced in a study of blood T cell repertoires in COVID-19. Here immunoSEQ multiplex PCR was the method, and the copy in TCRdb shows in-frame clones only, minus some. Of 250,000 to 350,000 clones detected, more than 70% appear once; the ten largest clones hold 6.5% to 9.5%. Input material: peripheral blood. Receptor source: a woman aged 45-65 years who had recovered from COVID-19.

The J gene is TRBJ1-5, the V gene TRBV28, with D uncertain. The V and J ends lost 5 bases and 4 bases respectively, with 15 bases between them. The germline CDR1 and CDR2 sequences are MDHEN and SYDVKM. The CDR3 covers 15 residues. Here the CDR3 reads CASSGAGVWNQPQHF. CDR3 DNA sequence: TGTGCCAGCAGTGGCGCCGGGGTTTGGAATCAGCCCCAGCATTTT.

V is TRBV12-3 or TRBV12-4 and J is TRBJ1-1, with a weak D call TRBD1 (5 bases). The length of the CDR3 is 13 residues. With 3 bases removed from V and 6 bases from J, the gap between germline ends came to 11 bases. The CDR3: CASSFWQGAEAFF. The CDR3 DNA reads TGTGCCAGCAGTTTTTGGCAAGGGGCTGAAGCTTTCTTT.

This chain's CDR3 is CASSLGQNGYTF. The DNA of the CDR3 is TGTGCCAGCAGCTTAGGACAGAATGGCTACACCTTC. This sequence joins TRBV7-9 and TRBJ1-2; possible D gene TRBD1, 5 bases. The germline gives CDR1 SEHNR, CDR2 FQNEAQ (reference sequence). Trimming cost V 1 base and J 6 bases, with 6 bases left between them. This CDR3 region has 12 residues.

V is TRBV3-1 (or the pseudogene TRBV3-2) and J is TRBJ2-2, with 10 nucleotides matching TRBD2. The CDR3 runs to 15 residues. V was clipped by 3 bases and J by 7 bases; unmatched bases: 5. CDR1 and CDR2 from the germline V gene are LGHDT and YNNKEL (reference sequence). This chain's CDR3 is CASSQAGLAIGELFF. For the CDR3, the DNA is TGTGCCAGCAGCCAGGCGGGACTAGCGATCGGGGAGCTGTTTTTT.

The rearrangement joins TRBV18 to TRBJ2-7; D remains unclear. V was shortened by 0 bases and J by 6 bases, with 18 bases between the two germline ends. CDR3 size: 16 residues. Looked up from germline, CDR1 is KGHSH and CDR2 is LQKENI. In DNA, the CDR3 is TGTGCCAGCTCACCACCGAACCAGGCCACCGTCGGCGAGCAGTACTTC. It encodes CASSPPNQATVGEQYF.

This clone was seen just once. The chain carries TRBV5-1 and TRBJ2-3; D possibly corresponds to TRBD1 (5 bases). CDR1 SGHRS and CDR2 YFSETQ come from the germline V gene. The CDR3 totals 14 residues. V dropped 5 bases and J dropped 2 bases, with 12 bases sitting between them. DNA of the CDR3: TGCGCCAGCAGGATGGACAAGACCACAGATACGCAGTATTTT. It translates to CASRMDKTTDTQYF.

The sample holds one count of this clone. V and J are TRBV7-8 and TRBJ1-3; D unresolved. The CDR3 length is 15 residues. Germline V gene data show CDR1 as SGHVS and CDR2 as FQNEAQ. V shed 2 bases and J shed 2 bases, with 10 bases lying between them. Here the CDR3 DNA reads TGTGCCAGCAGCTTAACGGAGCAGACTGGAAACACCATATATTTT. It specifies CASSLTEQTGNTIYF.

The chain is built from TRBV11-2 and TRBJ2-7; D is possibly TRBD1 (5 bases). The germline V and J ends were trimmed by 3 bases and 3 bases, with 9 bases remaining between them. The CDR3 spans 13 residues. CDR1 and CDR2 from the germline V gene are SGHAT and FQNNGV. The CDR3 loop reads CASSFQGFYEQYF. The CDR3 coding sequence is TGTGCCAGCAGCTTTCAGGGTTTCTACGAGCAGTACTTC.